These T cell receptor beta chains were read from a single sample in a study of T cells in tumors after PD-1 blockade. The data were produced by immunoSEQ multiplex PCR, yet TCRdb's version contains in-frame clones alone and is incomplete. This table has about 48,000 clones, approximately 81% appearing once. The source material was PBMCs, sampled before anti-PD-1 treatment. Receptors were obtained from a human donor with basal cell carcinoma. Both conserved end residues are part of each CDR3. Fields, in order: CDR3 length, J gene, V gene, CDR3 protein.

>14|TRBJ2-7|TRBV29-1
CSVVSGQGTYEQYF
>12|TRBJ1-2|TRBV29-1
CSVGRTGSGYTF
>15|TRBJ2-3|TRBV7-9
CASSLEPSGKDTQYF
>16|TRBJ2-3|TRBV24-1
CATSDHGQGVTDTQYF
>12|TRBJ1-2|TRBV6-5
CASNRRGYGYTF
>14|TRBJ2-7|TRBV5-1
CASSASGISYEQYF
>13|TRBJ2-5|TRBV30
CAWSGGLQETQYF
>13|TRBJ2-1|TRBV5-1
CASSLEDAGEQFF
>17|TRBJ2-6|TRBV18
CASSPSDRGLGANVLTF
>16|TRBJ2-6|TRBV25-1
CASAAWRHSGANVLTF
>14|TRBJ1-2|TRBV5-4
CASSSGTLNYGYTF
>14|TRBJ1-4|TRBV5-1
CASSQRGANEKLFF
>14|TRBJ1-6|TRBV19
CASKEWAGNSPLHF
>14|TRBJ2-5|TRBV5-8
CASSPDSFYQTQYF
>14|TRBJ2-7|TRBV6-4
CASSDSEGSYEQYF
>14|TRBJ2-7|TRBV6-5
CASSYLAGDYEQYF
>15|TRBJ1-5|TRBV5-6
CASSLLQAGNQPQHF
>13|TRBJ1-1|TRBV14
CASSPSSGPEAFF
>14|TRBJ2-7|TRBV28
CAAETGQGALEQYF
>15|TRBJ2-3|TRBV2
CASREGSGVTDTQYF
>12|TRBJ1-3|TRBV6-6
CASSGQGNTIYF
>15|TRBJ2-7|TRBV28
CASRSTEDPSYEQYF
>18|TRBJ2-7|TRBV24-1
CATTVRQGQTPSSYEQYF
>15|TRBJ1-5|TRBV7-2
CASSLDPGPNQPQHF
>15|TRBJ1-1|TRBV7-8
CASSLVRGRNTEAFF
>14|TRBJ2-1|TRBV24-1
CATSDSGTGAEQFF
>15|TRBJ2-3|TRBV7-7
CASSLVRGPTDTQYF
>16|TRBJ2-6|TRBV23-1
CASSGTGNSGANVLTF
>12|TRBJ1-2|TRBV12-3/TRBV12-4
CASSYRGPGYTF
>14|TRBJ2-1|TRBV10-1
CASSEAGGGNEQFF
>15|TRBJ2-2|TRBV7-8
CASSFRGGLVRELFF
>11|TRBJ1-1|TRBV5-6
CASSSYSEAFF
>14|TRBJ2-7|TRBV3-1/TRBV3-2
CASSQQRYSYEQYF
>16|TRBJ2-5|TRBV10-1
CASSDGFASGEETQYF
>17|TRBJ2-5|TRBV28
CASSYPWGTGSKETQYF
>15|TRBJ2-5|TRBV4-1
CASSLGGGAQETQYF
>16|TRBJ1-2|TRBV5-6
CASSPDRVVYYYGYTF